The rows below give T cell receptor beta chains drawn from one sample of a study of T cells in Graves' hyperthyroidism and ophthalmopathy. TCRdb re-analysed the multiplex PCR reads in MiXCR, keeping a single row per CDR3 protein. The data hold about 520,000 distinct CDR3 sequences, with 24% observed a single time. Sequenced sample: blood. The receptor set was obtained from a woman under 40 with Graves' ophthalmopathy. The CDR3 runs from the conserved cysteine through the conserved F or W. A D gene is named only where the DNA matches it firmly. Rows give clone size only sometimes, using once, few, many, or a class for an expanded clone.

>.|.|TRBV24-1|TRBJ1-1
TGTGCCACCAGTGATTCCCGAATGAGCACTGAAGCTTTCTTT
CATSDSRMSTEAFF
>.|TRBD1|TRBV28|TRBJ2-6
TGTGCCAGCAGTTTGGTCGACAGGGCTTTTGGGGCCAACGTCCTGACTTTC
CASSLVDRAFGANVLTF
>many|TRBD1|TRBV20-1|TRBJ1-2
TGCAGTGCCAAACCTCAGGGGGCGCATGGCTACACCTTC
CSAKPQGAHGYTF
>many|TRBD1|TRBV19|TRBJ1-1
TGTGCCAGTAGCAGCACCCCATGGACAGGTGACACTGAAGCTTTCTTT
CASSSTPWTGDTEAFF
>.|.|TRBV7-3|TRBJ2-7
TGTGCCAGCAGCCCCCAGGACAGCTACGAGCAGTACTTC
CASSPQDSYEQYF
>few|TRBD1|TRBV11-1|TRBJ2-7
TGTGCCAGCAGCCACCTCCTGGGGCTTACAACAGGGGGCGACTACGAGCAGTACTTC
CASSHLLGLTTGGDYEQYF
>many|.|TRBV28|TRBJ2-7
TGTGCCAGCAGGGTCCGAGCCCCATACGAGCAGTACTTC
CASRVRAPYEQYF
>many|.|TRBV7-3|TRBJ1-1
TGTGCCAGCAGCTTAATAGGAGATAGCTACACTGAAGCTTTCTTT
CASSLIGDSYTEAFF
>many|.|TRBV7-8|TRBJ1-2
TGTGCCAGCAGCATCCAAGGTTTCGACAGCCTGGTAGCCTATGGCTACACCTTC
CASSIQGFDSLVAYGYTF
>many|.|TRBV20-1|TRBJ2-5
TGCAGTGCTAGAGAACGGGCGAGGACCCAGTACTTC
CSARERARTQYF
>many|TRBD1|TRBV6-5|TRBJ2-7
TGTGCCAGCAGTTACCCCGACAGGGGGTACGAGCAGTACTTC
CASSYPDRGYEQYF
>few|.|TRBV4-2|TRBJ1-3
TGTGCCAGCAGCCAAGAGACAGTCCCATTCTCTGGAAACACCATATATTTT
CASSQETVPFSGNTIYF
>.|.|TRBV18|TRBJ2-5
TGTGCCAGCTCACCATTCAGGGGTCAAGAGACCCAGTACTTC
CASSPFRGQETQYF
>many|TRBD2|TRBV19|TRBJ2-5
TGTGCCAGTAGTGTCGACGGGGGGGCCCTCCAAGAGACCCAGTACTTC
CASSVDGGALQETQYF
>many|.|TRBV6-5|TRBJ2-2
TGTGCCAGCAGTTTGATGGATGAACTGACCGGGGAGCTGTTTTTT
CASSLMDELTGELFF
>.|.|TRBV4-1|TRBJ1-2
TGCGCTAGCAGAAAAACATGGGACTCCTCCCTCCATGGCTACACCTTC
CASRKTWDSSLHGYTF
>many|.|TRBV20-1|TRBJ2-7
TGCAGTGCTAGAGCAGGGCCCTACGAGCAGTACTTC
CSARAGPYEQYF
>many|TRBD2|TRBV3-1|TRBJ2-7
TGTGCCAGCAGCCAACAGGGAGGGGCCTACGAGCAGTACTTC
CASSQQGGAYEQYF
>many|.|TRBV10-1|TRBJ1-5
TGCGCCAGCAGTGATGGGGTTCAGCCCCAGCATTTT
CASSDGVQPQHF
>.|.|TRBV19|TRBJ1-6
TGTGCCAGTACCCCTCGGGCAGCCCGAAATTCACCCCTCCACTTT
CASTPRAARNSPLHF
>few|TRBD1|TRBV30|TRBJ2-5
TGTGCCTGGAAGAACCAGGGGGCTGTTGGAGAGACCCAGTACTTC
CAWKNQGAVGETQYF
>.|.|TRBV20-1|TRBJ2-5
TGCAGTGCTACACAGAGTTGGTACCAAGAGACCCAGTACTTC
CSATQSWYQETQYF
>.|.|TRBV6-1|TRBJ2-7
TGTGCCAGCAGCTGGGGCCTCTACGAGCAGTACTTC
CASSWGLYEQYF
>.|TRBD1|TRBV5-1|TRBJ1-1
TGCGCCAGCAGCCCAGTGCGACCCGGGACAGGGGAAGCTTTCTTT
CASSPVRPGTGEAFF
>few|TRBD1|TRBV14|TRBJ1-1
TGTGCCAGCAGCCAATCGAGAGGACAGGGAAGGACTGAAGCTTTCTTT
CASSQSRGQGRTEAFF
>.|TRBD2|TRBV7-2|TRBJ2-7
TGTGCCAGCAGCTCTGAAGCGGGAGCGAACCACGAGCAGTACTTC
CASSSEAGANHEQYF
>many|.|TRBV6-5|TRBJ1-3
TGTGCCAGCAGTTACGCCGGCCTCTCTGGAAACACCATATATTTT
CASSYAGLSGNTIYF
>.|.|TRBV11-2|TRBJ2-2
TGTGCCAGCAGCTTAAACGGGGAACCCACCGGGGAGCTGTTTTTT
CASSLNGEPTGELFF
>few|.|TRBV7-2|TRBJ2-7
TGTGCCAGCAGCCCAGTGTCTGACGAGCAGTACTTC
CASSPVSDEQYF
>many|.|TRBV6-5|TRBJ1-1
TGTGCCAGCAGTTACGATCCGGGCACCTCGACTGAAGCTTTCTTT
CASSYDPGTSTEAFF